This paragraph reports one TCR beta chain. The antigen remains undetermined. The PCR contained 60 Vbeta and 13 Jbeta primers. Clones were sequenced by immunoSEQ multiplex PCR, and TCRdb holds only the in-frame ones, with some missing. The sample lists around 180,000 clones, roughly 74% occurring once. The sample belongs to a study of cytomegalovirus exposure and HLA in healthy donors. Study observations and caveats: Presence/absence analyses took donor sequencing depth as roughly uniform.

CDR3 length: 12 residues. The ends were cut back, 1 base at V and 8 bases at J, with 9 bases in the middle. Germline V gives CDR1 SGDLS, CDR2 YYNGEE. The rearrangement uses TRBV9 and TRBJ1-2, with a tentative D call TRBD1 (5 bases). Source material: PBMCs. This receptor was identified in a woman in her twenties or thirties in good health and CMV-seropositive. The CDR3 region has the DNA TGTGCCAGCAGCGTAAGGGGAACAGGCTACACCTTC. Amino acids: CASSVRGTGYTF.